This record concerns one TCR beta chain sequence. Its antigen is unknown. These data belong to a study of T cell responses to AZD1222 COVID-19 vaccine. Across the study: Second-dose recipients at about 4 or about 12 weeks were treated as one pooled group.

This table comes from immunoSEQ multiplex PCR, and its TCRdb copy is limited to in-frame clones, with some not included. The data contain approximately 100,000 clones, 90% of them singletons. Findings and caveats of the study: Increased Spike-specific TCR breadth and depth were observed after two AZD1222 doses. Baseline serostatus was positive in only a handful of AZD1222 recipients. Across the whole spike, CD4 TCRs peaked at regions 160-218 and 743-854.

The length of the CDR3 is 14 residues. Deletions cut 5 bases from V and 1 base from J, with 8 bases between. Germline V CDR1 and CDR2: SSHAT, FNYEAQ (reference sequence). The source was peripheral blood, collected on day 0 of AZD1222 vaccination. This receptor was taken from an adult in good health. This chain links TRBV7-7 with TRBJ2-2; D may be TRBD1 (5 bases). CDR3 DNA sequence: TGTGCCAGCAGCCCCGACAGGAACACCGGGGAGCTGTTTTTT. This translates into CASSPDRNTGELFF.